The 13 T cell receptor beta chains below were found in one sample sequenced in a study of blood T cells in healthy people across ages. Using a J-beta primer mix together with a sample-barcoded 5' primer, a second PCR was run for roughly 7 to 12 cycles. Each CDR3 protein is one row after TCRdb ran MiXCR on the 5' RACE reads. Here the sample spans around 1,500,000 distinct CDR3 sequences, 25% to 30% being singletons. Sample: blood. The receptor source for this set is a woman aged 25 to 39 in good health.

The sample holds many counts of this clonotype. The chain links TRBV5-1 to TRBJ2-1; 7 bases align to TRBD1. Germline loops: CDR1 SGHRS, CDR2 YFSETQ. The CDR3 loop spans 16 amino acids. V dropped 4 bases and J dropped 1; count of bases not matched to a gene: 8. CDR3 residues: CASSRQRGPSYNEQFF. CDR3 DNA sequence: TGCGCCAGCAGCCGTCAAAGGGGGCCTTCCTACAATGAGCAGTTCTTC.

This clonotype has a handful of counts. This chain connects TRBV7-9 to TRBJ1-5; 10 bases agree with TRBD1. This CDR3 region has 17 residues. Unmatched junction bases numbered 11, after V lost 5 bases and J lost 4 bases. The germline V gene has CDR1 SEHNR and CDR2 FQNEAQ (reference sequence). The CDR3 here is CASSPEGDRGTNQPQHF. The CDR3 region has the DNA TGTGCCAGCAGCCCTGAGGGGGACAGGGGAACGAATCAGCCCCAGCATTTT.

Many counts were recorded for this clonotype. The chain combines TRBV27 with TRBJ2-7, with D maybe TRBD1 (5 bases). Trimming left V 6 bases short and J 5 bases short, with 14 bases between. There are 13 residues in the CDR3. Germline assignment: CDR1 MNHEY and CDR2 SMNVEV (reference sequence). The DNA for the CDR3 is TGTGCCAGCAGCCCCCGGACATTCCACGAGCAGTACTTC. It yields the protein CASSPRTFHEQYF.

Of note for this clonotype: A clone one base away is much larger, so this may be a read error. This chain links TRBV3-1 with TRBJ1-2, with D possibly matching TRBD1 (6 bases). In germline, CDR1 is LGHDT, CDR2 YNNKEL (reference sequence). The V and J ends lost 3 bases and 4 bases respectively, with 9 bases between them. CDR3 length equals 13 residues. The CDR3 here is CASSHTGSYGYTF. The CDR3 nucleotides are TGTGCCAGCAGCCACACAGGGAGCTATGGCTACACCTTC.

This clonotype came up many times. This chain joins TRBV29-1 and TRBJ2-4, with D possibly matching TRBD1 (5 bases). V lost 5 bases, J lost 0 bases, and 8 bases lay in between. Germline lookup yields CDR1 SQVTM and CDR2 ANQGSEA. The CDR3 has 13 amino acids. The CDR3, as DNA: TGCAGCGTTCGACAGTTAGCCAAAAACATTCAGTACTTC. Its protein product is CSVRQLAKNIQYF.

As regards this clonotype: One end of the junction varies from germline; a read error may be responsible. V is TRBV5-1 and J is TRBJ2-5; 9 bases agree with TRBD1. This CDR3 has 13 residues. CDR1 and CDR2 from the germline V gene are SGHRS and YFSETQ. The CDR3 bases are TGCGCCAGCAGCCCGGGACAGGGAGAGGCCCAGTACTTC. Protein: CASSPGQGEAQYF.

The CDR3 DNA reads TGCAGCGCCGGGACGGATAATAATTCACCCCTCCACTTT. Residues: CSAGTDNNSPLHF. The chain has TRBV29-1 and TRBJ1-6; D is possibly TRBD1 (5 bases). In germline, CDR1 is SQVTM, CDR2 ANQGSEA. Deletions cut 7 bases from V and 5 bases from J, with 12 bases between. The CDR3 consists of 13 residues.

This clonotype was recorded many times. CDR3 nucleotides: TGTGCCAGCTTACGTTGGGGGAACTATGGCTACACCTTC. As protein: CASLRWGNYGYTF. The rearrangement uses TRBV12-3 or TRBV12-4 and TRBJ1-2, with D tentatively TRBD1 (5 bases). The CDR3 has 13 amino acids. The V end was cut by 8 bases, the J end by 2 bases, with 12 bases between.

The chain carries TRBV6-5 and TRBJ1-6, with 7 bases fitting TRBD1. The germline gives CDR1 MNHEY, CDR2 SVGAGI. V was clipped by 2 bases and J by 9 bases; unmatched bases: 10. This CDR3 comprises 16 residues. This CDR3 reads CASSYSPPGGGSPLHF. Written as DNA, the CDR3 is TGTGCCAGCAGTTACAGTCCCCCAGGGGGAGGTTCACCCCTCCACTTT.

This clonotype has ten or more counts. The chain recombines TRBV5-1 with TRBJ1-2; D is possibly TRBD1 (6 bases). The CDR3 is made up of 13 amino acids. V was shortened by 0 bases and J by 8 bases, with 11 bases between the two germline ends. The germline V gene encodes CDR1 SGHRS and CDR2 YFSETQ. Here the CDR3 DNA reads TGCGCCAGCAGCTTGGACGCTACAGGGGGCTACACCTTC. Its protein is CASSLDATGGYTF.

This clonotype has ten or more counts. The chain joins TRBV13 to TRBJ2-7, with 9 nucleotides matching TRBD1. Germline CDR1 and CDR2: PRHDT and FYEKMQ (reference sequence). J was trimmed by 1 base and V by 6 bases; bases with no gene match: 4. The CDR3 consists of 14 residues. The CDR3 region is CASRSGTGSYEQYF. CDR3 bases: TGTGCCAGCAGATCCGGGACAGGGTCCTACGAGCAGTACTTC.

CDR3 sequence reads: CATSDPPGQGRRTKKSGNTIYF. The CDR3 nucleotides are TGTGCCACCAGTGATCCGCCGGGACAGGGTAGACGCACCAAAAAATCTGGAAACACCATATATTTT. The chain employs TRBV24-1 and TRBJ1-3; 9 nucleotides line up with TRBD1. This CDR3 contains 22 residues. V shed 3 bases, J shed 1 base, and the junction held 21 bases outside the gene matches. Looked up from germline, CDR1 is KGHDR and CDR2 is SFDVKD.

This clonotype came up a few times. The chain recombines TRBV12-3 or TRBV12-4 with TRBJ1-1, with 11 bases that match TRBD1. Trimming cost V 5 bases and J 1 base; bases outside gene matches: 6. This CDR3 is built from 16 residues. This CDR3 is CASSTGQGARNTEAFF. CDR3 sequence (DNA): TGTGCCAGCAGTACCGGACAGGGGGCTAGGAACACTGAAGCTTTCTTT.